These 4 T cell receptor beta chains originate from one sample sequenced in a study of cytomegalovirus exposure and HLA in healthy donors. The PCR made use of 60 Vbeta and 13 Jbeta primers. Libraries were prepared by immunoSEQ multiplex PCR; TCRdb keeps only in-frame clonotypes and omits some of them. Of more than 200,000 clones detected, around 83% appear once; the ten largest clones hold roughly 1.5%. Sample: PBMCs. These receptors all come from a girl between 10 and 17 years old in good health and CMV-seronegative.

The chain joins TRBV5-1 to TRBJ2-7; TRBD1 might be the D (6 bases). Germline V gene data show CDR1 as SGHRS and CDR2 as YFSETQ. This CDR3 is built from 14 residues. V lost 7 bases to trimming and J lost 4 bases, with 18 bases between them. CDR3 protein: CASAAGTPVYEQYF. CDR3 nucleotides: TGCGCCAGCGCTGCCGGGACACCAGTTTACGAGCAGTACTTC.

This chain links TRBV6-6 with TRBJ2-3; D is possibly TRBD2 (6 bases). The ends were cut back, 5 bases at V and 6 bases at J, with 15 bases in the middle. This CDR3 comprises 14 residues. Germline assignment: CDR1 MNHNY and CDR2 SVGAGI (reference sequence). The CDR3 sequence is CASSQRTGGDTQYF. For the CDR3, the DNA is TGTGCCAGCAGTCAACGTACCGGGGGTGATACGCAGTATTTT.

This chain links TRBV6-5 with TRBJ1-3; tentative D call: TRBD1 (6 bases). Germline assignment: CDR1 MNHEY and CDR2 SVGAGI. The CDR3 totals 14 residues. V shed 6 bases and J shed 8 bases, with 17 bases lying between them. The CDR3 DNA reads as TGTGCCAGCAGCCCTTTGGGGGCGCGGCACACCATATATTTT. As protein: CASSPLGARHTIYF.

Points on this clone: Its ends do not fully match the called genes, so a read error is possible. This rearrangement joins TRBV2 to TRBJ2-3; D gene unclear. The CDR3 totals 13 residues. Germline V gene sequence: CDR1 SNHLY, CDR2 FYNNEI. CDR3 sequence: CASSAAPLDTQYF. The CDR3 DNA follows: TGTGCCAGCAGCGCAGCACCTCTAGATACGCAGTATTTC.